In this sample, the clone carrying this TCR beta chain turned up many times. Its antigen is not identified. Germline V gene lookup returns CDR1 MNHEY and CDR2 SVGEGT. This CDR3 is 17 amino acids long. After removal of 6 bases from V and 5 bases from J, the junction contained 12 bases not matched to a gene. These data are taken from a study of T cell repertoires in cytomegalovirus infection. About the study: Shared public TCR beta signatures pointed to both CMV infection and a matching HLA type. Whole-study results and caveats: Summed frequency of public TCR beta families distinguished CMV carriers with the relevant HLA. Clonotypes of TCR beta that were HLA-C-restricted and CMV-specific dominated the ex vivo response.

TCRdb called the reads again in MiXCR, with one record for every CDR3 protein. This table has 450,000 to 650,000 distinct CDR3 sequences, about 26% appearing once. The V and J genes are TRBV6-2 or TRBV6-3 and TRBJ1-5; 11 bases line up with TRBD1. The sequencing input was PBMCs. The source of this sequence is a human donor in good health (CMV status not recorded). Some clones in this sample may be carry-over from other donors' samples. The CDR3 nucleotides read TGTGCCAGCAGGGGGGACAGGGGGTCTCTCCGGGATCAGCCCCAGCATTTT. Its protein product is CASRGDRGSLRDQPQHF.